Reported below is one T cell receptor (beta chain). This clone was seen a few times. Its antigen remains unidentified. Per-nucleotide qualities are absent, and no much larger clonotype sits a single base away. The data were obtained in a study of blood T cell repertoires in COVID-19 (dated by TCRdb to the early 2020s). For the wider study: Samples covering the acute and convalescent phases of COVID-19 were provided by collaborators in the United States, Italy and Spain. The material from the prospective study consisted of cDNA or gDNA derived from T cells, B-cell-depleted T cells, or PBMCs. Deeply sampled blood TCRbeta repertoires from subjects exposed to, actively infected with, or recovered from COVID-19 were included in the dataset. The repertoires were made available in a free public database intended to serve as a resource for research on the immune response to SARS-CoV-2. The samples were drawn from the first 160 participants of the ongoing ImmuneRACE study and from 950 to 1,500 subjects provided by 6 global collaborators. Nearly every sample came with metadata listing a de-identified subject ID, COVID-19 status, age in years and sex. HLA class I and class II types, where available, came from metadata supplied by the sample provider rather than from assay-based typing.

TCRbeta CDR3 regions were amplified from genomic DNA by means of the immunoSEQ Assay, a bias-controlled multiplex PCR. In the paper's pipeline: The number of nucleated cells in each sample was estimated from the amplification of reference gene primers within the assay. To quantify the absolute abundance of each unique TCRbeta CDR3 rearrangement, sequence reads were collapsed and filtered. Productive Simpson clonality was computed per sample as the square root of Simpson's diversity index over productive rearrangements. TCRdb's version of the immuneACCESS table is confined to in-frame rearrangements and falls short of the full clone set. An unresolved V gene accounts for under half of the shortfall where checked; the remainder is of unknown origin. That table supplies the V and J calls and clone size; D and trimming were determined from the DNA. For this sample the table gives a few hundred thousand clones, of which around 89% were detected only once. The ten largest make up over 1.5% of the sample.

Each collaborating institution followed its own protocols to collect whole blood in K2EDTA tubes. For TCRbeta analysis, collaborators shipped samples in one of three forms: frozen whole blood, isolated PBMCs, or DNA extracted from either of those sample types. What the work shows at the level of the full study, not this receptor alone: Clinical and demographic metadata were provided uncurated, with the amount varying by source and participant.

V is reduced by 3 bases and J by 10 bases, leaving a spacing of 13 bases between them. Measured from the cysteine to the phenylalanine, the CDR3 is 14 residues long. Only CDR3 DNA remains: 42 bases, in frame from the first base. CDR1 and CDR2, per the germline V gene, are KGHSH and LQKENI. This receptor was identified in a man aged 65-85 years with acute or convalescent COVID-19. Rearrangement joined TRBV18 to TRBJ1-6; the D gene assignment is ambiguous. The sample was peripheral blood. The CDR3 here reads CASSPLTRESPLHF. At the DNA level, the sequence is TGTGCCAGCTCACCTCTGACACGAGAGTCACCCCTCCACTTT.